This entry lists 4 T cell receptor beta chains sequenced from one sample in a study of blood T cells in healthy people across ages (dated by TCRdb to about 2015). The library relied on 5' RACE. The sequencer was an Illumina HiSeq 2500. A second PCR of about 6 to 11 cycles was performed with a sample-barcoded 5' primer and a J-beta primer mix. TCRdb reanalyzed the raw reads on its own, using fastp at Q25 for trimming and MiXCR for clone calling, and kept in-frame beta chains. Each entry merges the rows of one CDR3 protein and shows their most common DNA and genes. For this sample there are around 970,000 distinct CDR3 sequences; roughly 51% appear just once. The top ten constitute over 20% of the sample. Sequenced input: blood. The receptors derive from a woman aged 55-69 years in good health.

This clonotype was detected a few times. The J gene is TRBJ2-7, the V gene TRBV7-8; the D gene is possibly TRBD1 (5 bases). The germline V gene encodes CDR1 SGHVS and CDR2 FQNEAQ. The CDR3 has 15 residues. Trimming removed 4 bases from V and 6 bases from J, with 19 bases in between. CDR3 nucleotides: TGTGCCAGCAGCTACCGGCCGGTCTCAAGGGGCGAGCAGTACTTC. Translation: CASSYRPVSRGEQYF.

This chain connects TRBV4-2 to TRBJ2-3; the match to TRBD2 covers 7 bases. J lost 4 bases, V lost 4 bases, and 23 bases had no gene match. Looked up from germline, CDR1 is LGHNA and CDR2 is YNFKEQ. The CDR3 runs to 20 residues. The CDR3 protein is CASSPLMRLAALGRADTQYF. For the CDR3, the DNA is TGTGCCAGCAGCCCACTTATGCGCCTAGCGGCCTTGGGTCGGGCAGATACGCAGTATTTT.

This chain links TRBV2 with TRBJ2-7, with D possibly TRBD1 on 6 matching bases. The J call may be mistaken, given a closer DNA end match to TRBJ2-5. CDR1 SNHLY and CDR2 FYNNEI come from the germline V gene. The length of the CDR3 is 13 residues. The CDR3 loop is CASSEHRDETQYF. In DNA, the CDR3 is TGTGCCAGCAGTGAACACAGGGACGAGACCCAGTACTTC.

The rearrangement uses TRBV12-3 or TRBV12-4 and TRBJ2-3, with 11 bases aligning to TRBD1. The CDR3 extends over 17 amino acids. The V and J ends lost 3 bases and 3 bases, in that order; junction bases with no gene match: 8. The CDR3 here is CASSLGPGTGGTDTQYF. The CDR3 nucleotides read TGTGCCAGCAGTTTGGGGCCCGGGACAGGGGGGACAGATACGCAGTATTTT.